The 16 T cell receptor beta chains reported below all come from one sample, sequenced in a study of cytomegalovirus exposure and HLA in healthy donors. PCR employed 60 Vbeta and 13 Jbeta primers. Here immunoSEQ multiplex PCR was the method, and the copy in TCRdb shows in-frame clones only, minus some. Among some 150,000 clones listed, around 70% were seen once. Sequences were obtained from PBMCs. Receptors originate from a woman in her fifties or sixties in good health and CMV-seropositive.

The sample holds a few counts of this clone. In nucleotides, the CDR3 is TGTGCCAGCAGTCCCGGAGGTAGCGGGAACTACGAGCAGTACTTC. Its protein product is CASSPGGSGNYEQYF. This chain uses TRBV28 with TRBJ2-7; TRBD2 matches 8 bases. The V segment lost 5 bases and the J segment 3 bases; nucleotides outside the gene matches: 9. The CDR3 contains 15 residues. The germline CDR1 and CDR2 sequences are MDHEN and SYDVKM.

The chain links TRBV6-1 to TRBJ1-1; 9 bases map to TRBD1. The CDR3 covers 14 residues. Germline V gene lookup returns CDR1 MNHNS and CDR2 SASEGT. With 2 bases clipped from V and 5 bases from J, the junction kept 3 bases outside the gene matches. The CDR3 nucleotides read TGTGCCAGCAGTGAACAGGACAGGGGAACTGAAGCTTTCTTT. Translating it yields CASSEQDRGTEAFF.

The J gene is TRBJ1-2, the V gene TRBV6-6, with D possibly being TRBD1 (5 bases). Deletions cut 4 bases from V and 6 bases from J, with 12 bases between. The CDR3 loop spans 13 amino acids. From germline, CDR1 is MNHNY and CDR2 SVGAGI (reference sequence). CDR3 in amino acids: CASSSGGGNGYTF. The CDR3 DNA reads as TGTGCCAGCAGTTCCGGGGGAGGTAATGGCTACACCTTC.

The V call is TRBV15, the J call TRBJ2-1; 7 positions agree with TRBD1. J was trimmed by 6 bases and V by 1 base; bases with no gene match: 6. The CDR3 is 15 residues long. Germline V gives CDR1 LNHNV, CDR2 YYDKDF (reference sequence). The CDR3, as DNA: TGTGCCACCAGCAGAGGGGGTTCAGGGGGCAATGAGCAGTTCTTC. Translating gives CATSRGGSGGNEQFF.

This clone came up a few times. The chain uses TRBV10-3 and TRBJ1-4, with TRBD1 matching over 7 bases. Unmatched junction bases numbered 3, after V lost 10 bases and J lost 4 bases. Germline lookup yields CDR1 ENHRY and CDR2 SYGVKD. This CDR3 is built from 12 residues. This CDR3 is CATRDSNEKLFF. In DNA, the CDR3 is TGTGCCACCCGGGACAGTAATGAAAAACTGTTTTTT.

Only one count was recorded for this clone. The CDR3 here is CASTRATSGSYNEQFF. In DNA, the CDR3 is TGTGCCAGCACCCGCGCGACTAGCGGGAGCTACAATGAGCAGTTCTTC. This chain joins TRBV5-4 and TRBJ2-1; 12 bases map to TRBD2. The CDR3 has 16 residues. The ends lost 6 bases at V and 3 bases at J; junction bases unmatched: 7. Per the germline V gene, CDR1 is SGHNT and CDR2 is YYREEE (reference sequence).

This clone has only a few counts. The CDR3 sequence: CASSIQGSWGDEQYF. The DNA of the CDR3 is TGTGCCAGTAGTATACAGGGATCTTGGGGGGACGAGCAGTACTTC. The rearrangement links TRBV19 to TRBJ2-7; TRBD2 might be the D (6 bases). CDR3 size: 15 residues. Germline CDR1 reads LNHDA; CDR2 reads SQIVND (reference sequence). Trimming cost V 2 bases and J 5 bases, with 16 bases left between them.

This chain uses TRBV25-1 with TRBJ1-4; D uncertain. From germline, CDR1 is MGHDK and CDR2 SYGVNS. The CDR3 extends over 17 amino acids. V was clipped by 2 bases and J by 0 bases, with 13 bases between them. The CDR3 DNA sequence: TGTGCCAGCAGTGAAGGGCTGTTGGCTACAACTAATGAAAAACTGTTTTTT. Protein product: CASSEGLLATTNEKLFF.

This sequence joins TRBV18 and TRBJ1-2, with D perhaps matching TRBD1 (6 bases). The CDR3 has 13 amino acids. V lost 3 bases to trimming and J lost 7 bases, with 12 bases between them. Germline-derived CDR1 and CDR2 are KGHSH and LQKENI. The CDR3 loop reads CASSPGAALGYTF. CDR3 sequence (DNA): TGTGCCAGCTCACCGGGGGCAGCTCTTGGCTACACCTTC.

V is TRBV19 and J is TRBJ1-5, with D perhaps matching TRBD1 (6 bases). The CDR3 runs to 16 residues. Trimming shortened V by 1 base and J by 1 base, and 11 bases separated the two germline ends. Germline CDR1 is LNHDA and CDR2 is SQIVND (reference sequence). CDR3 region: CASSIAPQGSNQPQHF. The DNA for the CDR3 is TGTGCCAGTAGTATAGCACCCCAGGGGAGCAATCAGCCCCAGCATTTT.

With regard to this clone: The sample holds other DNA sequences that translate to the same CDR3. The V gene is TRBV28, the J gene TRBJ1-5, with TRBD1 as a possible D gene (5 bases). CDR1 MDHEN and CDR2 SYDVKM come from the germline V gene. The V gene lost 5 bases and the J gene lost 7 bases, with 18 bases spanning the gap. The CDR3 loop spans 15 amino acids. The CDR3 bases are TGTGCCAGCAGTCCCCGGGGGGTTGGTAAGCAGCCCCAGCATTTT. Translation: CASSPRGVGKQPQHF. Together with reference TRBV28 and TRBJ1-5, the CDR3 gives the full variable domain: DVKVTQSSRYLVKRTGEKVFLECVQDMDHENMFWYRQDPGLGLRLIYFSYDVKMKEKGDIPEGYSVSREKKERFSLILESASTNQTSMYLCASSPRGVGKQPQHFGDGTRLSIL.

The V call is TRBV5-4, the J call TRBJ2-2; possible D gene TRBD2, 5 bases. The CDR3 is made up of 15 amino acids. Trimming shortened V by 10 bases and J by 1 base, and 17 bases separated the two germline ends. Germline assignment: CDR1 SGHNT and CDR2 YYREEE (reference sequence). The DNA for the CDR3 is TGTGCCGCCAAGTCGTCAGCGGTGAACACCGGGGAGCTGTTTTTT. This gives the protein CAAKSSAVNTGELFF.

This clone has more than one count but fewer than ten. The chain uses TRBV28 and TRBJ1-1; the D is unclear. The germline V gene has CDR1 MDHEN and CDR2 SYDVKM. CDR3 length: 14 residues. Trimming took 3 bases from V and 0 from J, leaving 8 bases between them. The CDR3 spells CASSFAEMNTEAFF. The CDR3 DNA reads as TGTGCCAGCAGTTTCGCGGAGATGAACACTGAAGCTTTCTTT.

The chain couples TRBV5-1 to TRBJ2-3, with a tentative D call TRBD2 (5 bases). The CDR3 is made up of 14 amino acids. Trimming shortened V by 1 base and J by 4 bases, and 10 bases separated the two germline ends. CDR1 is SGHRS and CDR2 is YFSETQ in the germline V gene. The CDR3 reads CASSLSGGPDTQYF. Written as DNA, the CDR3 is TGCGCCAGCAGCTTGAGTGGAGGACCAGATACGCAGTATTTT.

CDR3 nucleotide sequence: TGCAGCGTTGAGCGGACACGTGGGGAGCAGTACTTC. It is translated as CSVERTRGEQYF. The chain is built from TRBV29-1 and TRBJ2-7; TRBD1 might be the D (5 bases). The V end lost 3 bases, the J end lost 7 bases, and 13 bases lay between the germline ends. Looked up from germline, CDR1 is SQVTM and CDR2 is ANQGSEA. The CDR3 has 12 amino acids.

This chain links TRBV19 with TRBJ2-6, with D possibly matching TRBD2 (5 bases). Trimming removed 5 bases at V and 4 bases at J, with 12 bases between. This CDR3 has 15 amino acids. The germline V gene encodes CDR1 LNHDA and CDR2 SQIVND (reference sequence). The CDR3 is CASSFTGEGANVLTF. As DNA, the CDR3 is TGTGCCAGTAGTTTTACCGGGGAAGGGGCCAACGTCCTGACTTTC.